A single sample gave rise to the 30 T cell receptor beta chains below, sequenced in a study of PD-1 blockade in classical Hodgkin lymphoma. Time point meaning: cycle 4 day 1 (C4D1), after less than seven weeks of nivolumab. Each patient relapsed following autologous stem cell transplantation, and prior brentuximab vedotin exposure differed. CD4+ T cells were purified from thawed PBMCs by magnetic negative selection. Clones were read by immunoSEQ multiplex PCR, and TCRdb kept only the in-frame ones, dropping some. Among approximately 28,000 clones listed, approximately 79% were seen once. The sequencing here drew on CD4+ T cells from blood, taken before the fourth cycle of nivolumab. All receptors come from a human donor with classical Hodgkin lymphoma.

In DNA form, the CDR3 reads TGTGCCAGCACCGAAGTCGGGACAGCACAATACGAGCAGTACTTC. Amino acids: CASTEVGTAQYEQYF. This chain uses TRBV6-5 with TRBJ2-7, with 7 nucleotides matching TRBD1. Trimming at V came to 7 bases and at J to 4 bases, leaving 13 bases not matched to a gene. Germline V gene lookup returns CDR1 MNHEY and CDR2 SVGAGI. The CDR3 runs 15 residues.

The rearrangement joins TRBV18 to TRBJ2-7; perhaps TRBD1 as D (6 bases). V lost 6 bases, J lost 0 bases, and 18 bases lay in between. Germline loops: CDR1 KGHSH, CDR2 LQKENI. The CDR3 is 16 residues long. CDR3 coding DNA: TGTGCCAGCTCCCCCCCGAGGGGGTCGAGCTCCTACGAGCAGTACTTC. Encoded protein: CASSPPRGSSSYEQYF. The full variable domain, in which reference TRBV18 and TRBJ2-7 provide the parts outside the CDR3, is NAGVMQNPRHLVRRRGQEARLRCSPMKGHSHVYWYRQLPEEGLKFMVYLQKENIIDESGMPKERFSAEFPKEGPSILRIQQVVRGDSAAYFCASSPPRGSSSYEQYFGPGTRLTVT.

V gene TRBV5-4 combines with J gene TRBJ2-7; D unclear. V gave up 4 bases and J gave up 2 bases, with 13 bases separating them. CDR3 size: 14 residues. Germline CDR1 and CDR2: SGHNT and YYREEE (reference sequence). CDR3 residues: CASSKDGGAYEQYF. CDR3 DNA sequence: TGTGCCAGCAGCAAGGACGGTGGAGCCTACGAGCAGTACTTC.

The chain links TRBV19 to TRBJ1-2; D is ambiguous. Germline V gene lookup returns CDR1 LNHDA and CDR2 SQIVND (reference sequence). CDR3 length: 13 residues. The V end was cut by 9 bases, the J end by 6 bases, with 17 bases between. CDR3 DNA: TGTGCCAGCCGAGCAGCAGCGAGCGATGGCTACACCTTC. Translation: CASRAAASDGYTF.

This chain joins TRBV4-3 and TRBJ2-7; 8 bases agree with TRBD2. The CDR3 spans 16 residues. The V gene end was trimmed by 1 base and the J gene end by 2 bases; junction bases not matched to a gene: 7. The germline gives CDR1 LGHNA, CDR2 YSLEER. In DNA, the CDR3 is TGCGCCAGCAGCCAAGCCGGGGGGGGAACCCCCTACGAGCAGTACTTC. It is translated as CASSQAGGGTPYEQYF.

This clone was counted only a few times. The chain is built from TRBV5-4 and TRBJ2-6; D unresolved. Germline V gene sequence: CDR1 SGHNT, CDR2 YYREEE (reference sequence). CDR3 length: 15 amino acids. V lost 0 bases and J lost 2, with 6 bases in between. CDR3: CASSLVQAGANVLTF. As DNA, the CDR3 is TGTGCCAGCAGCTTGGTGCAGGCTGGGGCCAACGTCCTGACTTTC. Based on the CDR3 plus reference TRBV5-4 and TRBJ2-6, the full variable domain is ETGVTQSPTHLIKTRGQQVTLRCSSQSGHNTVSWYQQALGQGPQFIFQYYREEENGRGNFPPRFSGLQFPNYSSELNVNALELDDSALYLCASSLVQAGANVLTFGAGSRLTVL.

This clone turned up a few times. The chain carries TRBV10-3 and TRBJ2-7, with D possibly TRBD2 on 5 matching bases. Germline V gives CDR1 ENHRY, CDR2 SYGVKD. CDR3 length: 14 residues. The V and J ends lost 10 bases and 3 bases respectively, with 19 bases between them. The CDR3 loop is CATKDGGGYYEQYF. CDR3 in DNA: TGTGCCACTAAGGACGGCGGAGGTTACTACGAGCAGTACTTC.

CDR3 amino acids: CASSSSGYNEQFF. The CDR3 nucleotides are TGTGCCAGCAGCTCTAGCGGCTACAATGAGCAGTTCTTC. J is TRBJ2-1 and V is TRBV7-3; 7 positions agree with TRBD2. CDR3 length equals 13 residues. The germline gives CDR1 SGHTA, CDR2 FQGTGA. V shed 4 bases, J shed 3 bases, and the junction held 0 bases outside the gene matches.

The chain joins TRBV10-3 to TRBJ1-5; D perhaps matches TRBD1 (5 bases). V lost 2 bases and J 11 bases, leaving 16 bases between the germline ends. The CDR3 is made up of 14 amino acids. Looked up from germline, CDR1 is ENHRY and CDR2 is SYGVKD. CDR3 DNA sequence: TGTGCCATCAGTGAGGAGAGGGGTGCGGGGGCCCAGCATTTT. Residues: CAISEERGAGAQHF.

The V and J genes are TRBV10-1 and TRBJ1-4; possibly TRBD1 for D (5 bases). V lost 2 bases to trimming and J lost 0 bases, with 22 bases between them. The CDR3 sequence is 20 residues long. CDR1 is WNHNN, CDR2 SYGVQD, per germline (reference sequence). CDR3 nucleotides: TGCGCCAGCAGTGAGCGGGGGAGTGATTCCAGTTCTGCAACTAATGAAAAACTGTTTTTT. Its protein product is CASSERGSDSSSATNEKLFF.

The chain has TRBV5-6 and TRBJ2-7; 9 nucleotides agree with TRBD1. Germline CDR1 SGHDT, CDR2 YYEEEE. The CDR3 extends over 14 amino acids. Trimming took 4 bases from V and 3 from J; bases not matched to a gene: 5. The CDR3 sequence is CASSRTGGDYEQYF. The CDR3 DNA sequence: TGTGCCAGCAGCCGTACAGGGGGCGACTACGAGCAGTACTTC.

This clone has more than one count but fewer than ten. V and J are TRBV6-5 and TRBJ1-2, with TRBD1 identical over 8 bases. Germline lookup yields CDR1 MNHEY and CDR2 SVGAGI. V was clipped by 8 bases and J by 7 bases; unmatched bases: 9. There are 13 residues in the CDR3. The CDR3 region is CASHSGQGVGYTF. The CDR3 region has the DNA TGTGCCAGCCACTCAGGACAGGGAGTTGGCTACACCTTC.

This sequence joins TRBV6-5 and TRBJ1-1; 7 positions agree with TRBD1. Germline loops: CDR1 MNHEY, CDR2 SVGAGI. The CDR3 is 16 residues long. J was trimmed by 0 bases and V by 0 bases; bases with no gene match: 4. The CDR3 is CASSYSSGTVNTEAFF. For the CDR3, the DNA is TGTGCCAGCAGTTACTCTTCCGGGACAGTGAACACTGAAGCTTTCTTT.

V is TRBV10-3 and J is TRBJ1-3; D remains unclear. The CDR3 runs to 14 residues. Germline-derived CDR1 and CDR2 are ENHRY and SYGVKD. The CDR3 is CATENRYSGNTIYF. The CDR3 DNA follows: TGTGCTACCGAGAATCGGTACTCTGGAAACACCATATATTTT.

The V gene is TRBV7-9, the J gene TRBJ2-4; weak D call: TRBD1 (6 bases). The V gene's germline CDR1 is SEHNR and CDR2 FQNEAQ (reference sequence). The CDR3 contains 16 residues. V was clipped by 1 base and J by 0 bases, with 10 bases between them. In DNA form, the CDR3 reads TGTGCCAGCAGCTTAGGACAGGAAATAGCCAAAAACATTCAGTACTTC. Translated: CASSLGQEIAKNIQYF. Combining the CDR3 with reference TRBV7-9 and TRBJ2-4 gives the whole variable domain DTGVSQNPRHKITKRGQNVTFRCDPISEHNRLYWYRQTLGQGPEFLTYFQNEAQLEKSRLLSDRFSAERPKGSFSTLEIQRTEQGDSAMYLCASSLGQEIAKNIQYFGAGTRLSVL.

The chain joins TRBV25-1 to TRBJ2-5; a weak D match, TRBD1 (5 bases). V lost 4 bases and J lost 2, with 8 bases in between. In germline, CDR1 is MGHDK, CDR2 SYGVNS. The CDR3 covers 13 residues. CDR3 DNA: TGTGCCAGCAGTGTCCCAGGGCAAGAGACCCAGTACTTC. Its translation: CASSVPGQETQYF.

This clone was observed once. The chain links TRBV6-4 to TRBJ2-1, with a possible D match to TRBD1 (5 bases). CDR1 is MRHNA and CDR2 is SNTAGT in the germline V gene. Trimming pared 2 bases from V and 3 bases from J, leaving 5 bases between. This CDR3 is 13 amino acids long. DNA of the CDR3: TGTGCCAGCAGTGACGACAGCTACAATGAGCAGTTCTTC. It yields the protein CASSDDSYNEQFF.

This chain connects TRBV6-6 to TRBJ1-5; maybe TRBD1 (6 bases). CDR1 is MNHNY, CDR2 SVGAGI, per germline (reference sequence). The CDR3 is 15 residues long. V dropped 2 bases and J dropped 0 bases, with 8 bases sitting between them. The CDR3 coding sequence is TGTGCCAGCAGTTACCCACAGGGTAGCAATCAGCCCCAGCATTTT. This encodes CASSYPQGSNQPQHF.

This chain connects TRBV4-2 to TRBJ2-1; 13 bases line up with TRBD2. Germline V gives CDR1 LGHNA, CDR2 YNFKEQ. The CDR3 covers 17 residues. V trimming: 2 bases; J trimming: 5 bases; junction bases outside the gene matches: 6. The CDR3 loop reads CASSQPTGLAGHNEQFF. The CDR3 DNA sequence: TGTGCCAGCAGCCAACCAACGGGACTAGCGGGACACAATGAGCAGTTCTTC.

The chain combines TRBV7-2 with TRBJ2-1; D possibly corresponds to TRBD1 (5 bases). The CDR3 runs to 17 residues. The germline gives CDR1 SGHTA, CDR2 FQGNSA. Trimming took off 4 bases at V and 4 bases at J, with 20 bases between the two ends. CDR3 residues: CASSSSGIKGPYNEQFF. CDR3 sequence (DNA): TGTGCCAGCAGCTCCTCAGGGATAAAAGGGCCTTACAATGAGCAGTTCTTC.

The chain is built from TRBV29-1 and TRBJ2-1, with unresolved D. Germline CDR1 is SQVTM and CDR2 is ANQGSEA. This CDR3 comprises 13 residues. Trimming shortened V by 6 bases and J by 7 bases, and 16 bases separated the two germline ends. The CDR3 coding sequence is TGCAGCGTGGTTAGTGACTTCTGGAATGAGCAGTTCTTC. It codes for CSVVSDFWNEQFF.

V gene TRBV5-3 combines with J gene TRBJ2-7; 9 bases map to TRBD1. TRBV5-3 belongs to the ORF category, with a function that is uncertain. The V and J ends lost 2 bases and 5 bases, in that order; junction bases with no gene match: 5. The CDR3 loop spans 14 amino acids. CDR3 DNA sequence: TGTGCCAGAAGCTTCTGGACAGGGGAACACGAGCAGTACTTC. Translated, it gives CARSFWTGEHEQYF.

This chain uses TRBV6-1 with TRBJ1-6; D remains ambiguous. The V and J ends lost 6 bases and 6 bases respectively, with 9 bases between them. The germline V gene encodes CDR1 MNHNS and CDR2 SASEGT. The CDR3 totals 13 residues. CDR3 protein: CASRGGRNSPLHF. In nucleotides, the CDR3 is TGTGCCAGCAGGGGCGGGCGTAATTCACCCCTCCACTTT.

The chain couples TRBV6-6 to TRBJ1-2, with unresolved D. The germline CDR1 and CDR2 sequences are MNHNY and SVGAGI (reference sequence). Trimming left V 7 bases short and J 8 bases short, with 20 bases between. This CDR3 has 14 residues. CDR3 DNA sequence: TGTGCCAGCAATACAGCTCCCGAGCGAGCAGGCTACACCTTC. It codes for CASNTAPERAGYTF.

The CDR3 region is CASSPQGEAKNIQYF. The DNA of the CDR3 is TGTGCCAGCTCACCCCAGGGGGAAGCCAAAAACATTCAGTACTTC. The chain recombines TRBV18 with TRBJ2-4; TRBD1 aligns across 7 bases. The germline CDR1 and CDR2 sequences are KGHSH and LQKENI. With V trimmed by 3 bases and J by 0 bases, 2 bases remained unmatched. The CDR3 runs 15 residues.

This clone was detected a few times. This CDR3 is CASSPTASNQPQHF. The CDR3 nucleotides read TGTGCCAGCAGTCCGACAGCCTCGAATCAGCCCCAGCATTTT. The chain is built from TRBV4-2 and TRBJ1-5; the D gene is possibly TRBD1 (5 bases). This CDR3 contains 14 residues. V was pared by 6 bases and J by 4 bases, with 13 bases between. CDR1 is LGHNA and CDR2 is YNFKEQ in the germline V gene.

The chain carries TRBV5-6 and TRBJ2-2, with 11 bases matching TRBD2. The germline V gene has CDR1 SGHDT and CDR2 YYEEEE. The CDR3 loop spans 16 amino acids. V trimming: 2 bases; J trimming: 5 bases; junction bases outside the gene matches: 5. CDR3 sequence: CASSLLAGDGTGELFF. CDR3 sequence (DNA): TGTGCCAGCAGCTTACTAGCGGGAGACGGGACCGGGGAGCTGTTTTTT. The full variable domain, completed using reference TRBV5-6 and TRBJ2-2, is DAGVTQSPTHLIKTRGQQVTLRCSPKSGHDTVSWYQQALGQGPQFIFQYYEEEERQRGNFPDRFSGHQFPNYSSELNVNALLLGDSALYLCASSLLAGDGTGELFFGEGSRLTVL.

The rearrangement links TRBV6-5 to TRBJ2-5; TRBD2 matches 8 bases. Germline V CDR1 and CDR2: MNHEY, SVGAGI. The V segment lost 4 bases and the J segment 0 bases; nucleotides outside the gene matches: 7. The CDR3 contains 16 residues. CDR3 nucleotide sequence: TGTGCCAGCAGTTTTGGACTAGCCTCCTACCAAGAGACCCAGTACTTC. This encodes CASSFGLASYQETQYF.

The genes are TRBV6-5 and TRBJ2-5, with TRBD2 matching over 8 bases. Germline loops: CDR1 MNHEY, CDR2 SVGAGI. This CDR3 is built from 15 residues. With V trimmed by 4 bases and J by 5 bases, 9 bases remained unmatched. For the CDR3, the DNA is TGTGCCAGCAGTTTTGCGGGGGGATCCGGGGAGACCCAGTACTTC. This translates into CASSFAGGSGETQYF.

This chain links TRBV30 with TRBJ1-5; D may be TRBD1 (5 bases). V lost 4 bases, J lost 7 bases, and 20 bases lay in between. Germline-derived CDR1 and CDR2 are GTSNPN and SVGIG (reference sequence). This CDR3 region has 15 residues. The CDR3 region is CAWKPIGGDGQPQHF. Written as DNA, the CDR3 is TGTGCCTGGAAGCCCATCGGGGGAGACGGCCAGCCCCAGCATTTT.